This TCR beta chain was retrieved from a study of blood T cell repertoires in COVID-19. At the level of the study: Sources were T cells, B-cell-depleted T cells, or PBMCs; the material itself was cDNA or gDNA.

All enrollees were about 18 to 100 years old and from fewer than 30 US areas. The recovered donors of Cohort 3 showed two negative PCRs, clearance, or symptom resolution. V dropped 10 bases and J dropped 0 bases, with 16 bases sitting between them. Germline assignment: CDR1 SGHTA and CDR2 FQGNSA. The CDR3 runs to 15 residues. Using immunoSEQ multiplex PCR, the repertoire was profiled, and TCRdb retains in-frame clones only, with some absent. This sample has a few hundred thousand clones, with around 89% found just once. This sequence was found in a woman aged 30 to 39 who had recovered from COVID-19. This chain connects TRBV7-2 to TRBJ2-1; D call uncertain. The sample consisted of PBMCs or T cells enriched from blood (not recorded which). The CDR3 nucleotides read TGTGCCATCCCAGCGATACGAGGCTCCTACAATGAGCAGTTCTTC. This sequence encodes CAIPAIRGSYNEQFF. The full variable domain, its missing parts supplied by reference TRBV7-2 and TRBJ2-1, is GAGVSQSPSNKVTEKGKDVELRCDPISGHTALYWYRQSLGQGLEFLIYFQGNSAPDKSGLPSDRFSAERTGGSVSTLTIQRTQQEDSAVYLCAIPAIRGSYNEQFFGPGTRLTVL.